The sequence of this TCR beta chain was determined in a study of shared clonotypes between healthy human individuals. Broader study findings: Generation probabilities were higher for clonotypes shared across all four sorted-subset donors than for unshared ones.

Here immunoSEQ multiplex PCR was the method, and the copy in TCRdb shows in-frame clones only, minus some. The sample comprises over a million clones, about 96% of which are singletons, and roughly 1.2% rests with the top ten. Turning to this clone: Its cognate antigen is unknown.

Germline V lookup: CDR1 SGHRS, CDR2 YFSETQ. This CDR3 is 15 amino acids long. V lost 2 bases and J 0 bases, leaving 8 bases between the germline ends. The origin of this receptor is a man under 40 in good health. The chain couples TRBV5-1 to TRBJ2-2; the D gene is possibly TRBD1 (5 bases). The sequenced sample was naive CD4+ T cells sorted from blood. The subset: CD45RA+ positively selected. CDR3 in amino acids: CASSFGAANTGELFF. In nucleotides, the CDR3 is TGCGCCAGCAGCTTTGGGGCGGCGAACACCGGGGAGCTGTTTTTT. The variable domain in full, completed from reference TRBV5-1 and TRBJ2-2, reads KAGVTQTPRYLIKTRGQQVTLSCSPISGHRSVSWYQQTPGQGLQFLFEYFSETQRNKGNFPGRFSGRQFSNSRSEMNVSTLELGDSALYLCASSFGAANTGELFFGEGSRLTVL.